Each of the 17 T cell receptor beta chains below was sequenced from the same sample in a study of blood T cells in healthy people across ages. The authors ran a second PCR of roughly 6 to 12 cycles using a sample-barcoded 5' primer and a J-beta primer mix. TCRdb itself ran the 5' RACE reads through MiXCR, one entry per CDR3 protein. The table lists around 940,000 distinct CDR3 sequences, just over 50% of them singletons. The sequencing sample was made of blood. The source of these receptors is a woman aged 60 to 75 in good health.

This rearrangement joins TRBV7-6 to TRBJ2-3; 13 nucleotides agree with TRBD2. CDR3 length: 19 amino acids. V lost 1 base to trimming and J lost 5 bases; unmatched junction nucleotides: 12. Germline CDR1 and CDR2: SGHVS and FNYEAQ. The DNA of the CDR3 is TGTGCCAGCAGCTTAGGGGGGTCGGGACTAGCGGGATTAGGAGATACGCAGTATTTT. It encodes CASSLGGSGLAGLGDTQYF.

The chain has TRBV28 and TRBJ2-1; D may be TRBD2 (5 bases). Deletions cut 2 bases from V and 3 bases from J, with 11 bases between. The CDR3 is 15 residues long. Germline assignment: CDR1 MDHEN and CDR2 SYDVKM. CDR3: CASSLGGLLYNEQFF. CDR3 sequence (DNA): TGTGCCAGCAGTTTAGGCGGACTTCTCTACAATGAGCAGTTCTTC.

The V call is TRBV4-1, the J call TRBJ1-3; a weak D match, TRBD1 (6 bases). Germline assignment: CDR1 MGHRA and CDR2 YSYEKL. This CDR3 is 16 amino acids long. Trimming pared 0 bases from V and 4 bases from J, leaving 13 bases between. CDR3 nucleotides: TGCGCCAGCAGCCAAGATCTTTCAGGGGTCGGAAACACCATATATTTT. Protein: CASSQDLSGVGNTIYF.

This clonotype was detected a few times. The V call is TRBV12-3 or TRBV12-4, the J call TRBJ2-7, with D unclear. There are 12 residues in the CDR3. The V end lost 5 bases, the J end lost 3 bases, and 8 bases lay between the germline ends. CDR3 amino acids: CASSPSFYEQYF. CDR3 nucleotide sequence: TGTGCCAGCAGTCCGAGTTTCTACGAGCAGTACTTC.

This sequence joins TRBV14 and TRBJ2-5, with D unresolved. V lost 0 bases and J lost 11, with 19 bases in between. Germline V gives CDR1 SGHDN, CDR2 FVKESK. This CDR3 spans 15 amino acids. Here the CDR3 DNA reads TGTGCCAGCAGCCAAGATCTCGTTGGCAGGAATGAGCAGTACTTC. Protein: CASSQDLVGRNEQYF. Filled out from reference TRBV14 and TRBJ2-5, the complete variable domain reads EAGVTQFPSHSVIEKGQTVTLRCDPISGHDNLYWYRRVMGKEIKFLLHFVKESKQDESGMPNNRFLAERTGGTYSTLKVQPAELEDSGVYFCASSQDLVGRNEQYFGPGTRLLVL.

The chain is built from TRBV9 and TRBJ1-2; TRBD1 matches 8 bases. The V segment lost 0 bases and the J segment 8 bases; nucleotides outside the gene matches: 9. This CDR3 has 15 residues. The V gene's germline CDR1 is SGDLS and CDR2 YYNGEE. The CDR3 nucleotides are TGTGCCAGCAGCGTAGGTGGGGACAGGCCGTGGGGCTACACCTTC. Translation gives CASSVGGDRPWGYTF.

The chain has TRBV28 and TRBJ2-1; D could derive from TRBD1 or TRBD2 (5 bases each). Trimming took 7 bases from V and 0 from J, leaving 16 bases between them. The length of the CDR3 is 16 residues. Germline CDR1 reads MDHEN; CDR2 reads SYDVKM. The CDR3 sequence is CASTPVSDSSYNEQFF. The CDR3 nucleotides are TGTGCCAGCACACCCGTTAGCGACAGCTCCTACAATGAGCAGTTCTTC.

CDR3 loop: CASRQQGTGELFF. The CDR3 nucleotides are TGTGCCAGCAGACAGCAGGGCACCGGGGAGCTGTTTTTT. The chain is built from TRBV6-1 and TRBJ2-2; tentative D call: TRBD1 (5 bases). Looked up from germline, CDR1 is MNHNS and CDR2 is SASEGT. This CDR3 is built from 13 residues. Between the trimmed V and J ends, which lost 6 bases and 4 bases, there was a span of 9 bases.

V is TRBV20-1 and J is TRBJ2-7; D is unresolved. V was shortened by 2 bases and J by 0 bases, with 8 bases between the two germline ends. Germline V gene sequence: CDR1 DFQATT, CDR2 SNEGSKA (reference sequence). The CDR3 sequence is 13 residues long. The CDR3 loop is CSARQSNSYEQYF. The CDR3 nucleotides read TGCAGTGCTAGACAGTCCAACTCCTACGAGCAGTACTTC.

The chain joins TRBV15 to TRBJ1-4; no clear D. CDR3 size: 15 residues. Per germline, CDR1 LNHNV and CDR2 YYDKDF (reference sequence). V was trimmed by 1 base and J by 3 bases, leaving 9 bases between them. Here the CDR3 DNA reads TGTGCCACCAGCAGAGTTGTGGGTCCTAATGAAAAACTGTTTTTT. Its translation: CATSRVVGPNEKLFF.

This clonotype was counted at least ten times. The CDR3 spells CSARAKLAGYEQYF. The CDR3 DNA reads as TGCAGTGCTAGAGCAAAACTAGCGGGATACGAGCAGTACTTC. The chain is built from TRBV20-1 and TRBJ2-7, with 10 bases identical to TRBD2. V was pared by 1 base and J by 4 bases, with 4 bases of the junction left unmatched. Germline values: CDR1 DFQATT, CDR2 SNEGSKA (reference sequence). CDR3 size: 14 residues.

Only one count was recorded for this clonotype. V and J are TRBV20-1 and TRBJ1-5; no firm D call. CDR1 and CDR2 (germline): DFQATT, SNEGSKA (reference sequence). The CDR3 totals 13 residues. V lost 6 bases, J lost 7 bases, and 16 bases lay in between. CDR3 amino acids: CSANGRMEQPQHF. CDR3 DNA: TGCAGTGCAAACGGACGGATGGAGCAGCCCCAGCATTTT.

This chain joins TRBV29-1 and TRBJ2-3, with TRBD2 matching over 12 bases. Trimming cost V 7 bases and J 5 bases; bases outside gene matches: 10. Germline CDR1 reads SQVTM; CDR2 reads ANQGSEA. CDR3 length equals 15 residues. The CDR3: CSASLAGGPGDTQYF. The CDR3 coding sequence is TGCAGCGCCTCTCTAGCGGGAGGGCCGGGAGATACGCAGTATTTT.

The chain joins TRBV3-1 to TRBJ2-2; D is unclear. Germline V gives CDR1 LGHDT, CDR2 YNNKEL (reference sequence). The CDR3 covers 15 residues. The ends were cut back, 2 bases at V and 1 base at J, with 8 bases in the middle. CDR3 nucleotides: TGTGCCAGCAGCCAATACCGACAGAACACCGGGGAGCTGTTTTTT. Translated: CASSQYRQNTGELFF.

The V call is TRBV6-1, the J call TRBJ1-6; unclear D gene. V dropped 1 base and J dropped 3 bases, with 10 bases sitting between them. Germline loops: CDR1 MNHNS, CDR2 SASEGT. CDR3 length: 16 amino acids. CDR3 in DNA: TGTGCCAGCAGTGAAGGTCGGGATTTCTATAATTCACCCCTCCACTTT. Translating it yields CASSEGRDFYNSPLHF.

The gene calls are TRBV18 and TRBJ2-7; TRBD1 agrees at 9 bases. The germline V gene encodes CDR1 KGHSH and CDR2 LQKENI. This CDR3 spans 16 amino acids. After removal of 1 base from V and 1 base from J, the junction contained 5 bases not matched to a gene. DNA for the CDR3: TGTGCCAGCTCACCACGGACACAGGGGGCTTCCTACGAGCAGTACTTC. It is translated as CASSPRTQGASYEQYF.

This CDR3 reads CASSHPLGATVDEQYF. The CDR3 DNA reads TGTGCCAGCAGCCACCCTTTGGGAGCCACGGTGGACGAGCAGTACTTC. The rearrangement links TRBV4-2 to TRBJ2-7; D is possibly TRBD2 (5 bases). V lost 3 bases and J 5 bases, leaving 20 bases between the germline ends. Germline CDR1 LGHNA, CDR2 YNFKEQ. There are 16 residues in the CDR3.